This T cell receptor (beta chain) was sequenced in a study of regulatory T cells in long-lasting Graves disease. Investigators prepared the TCR beta libraries by applying iRepertoire HTBI primers and Arm-PCR of CDR3 regions. TCRdb ran MiXCR on the multiplex PCR reads and lists one entry per CDR3 protein. The sample holds 300,000 to 400,000 distinct CDR3 sequences, approximately 15% seen once. Regarding time point: newly diagnosed GD, antithyroid drugs for less than 3 months. Preparation of the TCR library used RNA extracted from PBMCs. The CDR3 is 12 residues long. Looked up from germline, CDR1 is DFQATT and CDR2 is SNEGSKA (reference sequence). Details on this clonotype: One junction end does not reproduce the germline sequence, and a read error may be involved.

These data also formed part of another study, on T cells in Graves' hyperthyroidism and ophthalmopathy.

This sequence joins TRBV20-1 and TRBJ1-2, with a possible D match to TRBD1 (5 bases). The sequences come from peripheral blood mononuclear cells (PBMCs), collected at new diagnosis, from a patient treated with antithyroid drugs. The sequence came from a man aged 35 to 55 with Graves disease. The CDR3 coding sequence is TGCAGTGCTGCGGGGGGGAACTACGGCTACACCTTC. Translating it yields CSAAGGNYGYTF.